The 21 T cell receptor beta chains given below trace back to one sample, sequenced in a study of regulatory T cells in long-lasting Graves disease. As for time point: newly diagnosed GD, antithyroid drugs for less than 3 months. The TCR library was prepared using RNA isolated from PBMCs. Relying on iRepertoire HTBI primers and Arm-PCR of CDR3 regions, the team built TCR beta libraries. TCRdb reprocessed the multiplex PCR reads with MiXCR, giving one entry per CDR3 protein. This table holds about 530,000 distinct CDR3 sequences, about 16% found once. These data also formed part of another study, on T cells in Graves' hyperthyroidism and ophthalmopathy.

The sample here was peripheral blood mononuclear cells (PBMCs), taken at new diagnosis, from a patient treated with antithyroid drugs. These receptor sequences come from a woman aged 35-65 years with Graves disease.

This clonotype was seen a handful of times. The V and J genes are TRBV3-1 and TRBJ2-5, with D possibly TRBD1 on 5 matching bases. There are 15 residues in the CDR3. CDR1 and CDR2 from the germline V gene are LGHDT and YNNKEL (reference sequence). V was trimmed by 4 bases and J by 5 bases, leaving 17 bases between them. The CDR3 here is CASSRSRTSSETQYF. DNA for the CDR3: TGTGCCAGCAGCCGCTCCCGGACATCTTCCGAGACCCAGTACTTC.

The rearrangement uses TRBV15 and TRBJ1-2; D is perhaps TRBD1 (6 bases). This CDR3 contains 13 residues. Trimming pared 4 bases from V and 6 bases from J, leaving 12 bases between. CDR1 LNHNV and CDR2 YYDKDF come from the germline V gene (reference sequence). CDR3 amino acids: CATSIQQGDGYTF. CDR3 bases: TGTGCCACCAGCATACAACAGGGAGATGGCTACACCTTC.

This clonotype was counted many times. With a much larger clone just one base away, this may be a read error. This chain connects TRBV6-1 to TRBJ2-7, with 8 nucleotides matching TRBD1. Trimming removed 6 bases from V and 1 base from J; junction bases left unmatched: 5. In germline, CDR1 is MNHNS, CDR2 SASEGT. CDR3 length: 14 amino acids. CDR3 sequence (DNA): TGTGCCAGCAGCTCCTGGACAGGGTCCTACGAGCAGTACTTC. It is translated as CASSSWTGSYEQYF.

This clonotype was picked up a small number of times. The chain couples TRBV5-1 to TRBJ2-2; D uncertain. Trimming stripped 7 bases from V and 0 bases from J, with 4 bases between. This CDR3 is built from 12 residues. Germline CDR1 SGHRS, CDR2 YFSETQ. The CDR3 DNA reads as TGCGCCAGCGTACCGAACACCGGGGAGCTGTTTTTT. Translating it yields CASVPNTGELFF.

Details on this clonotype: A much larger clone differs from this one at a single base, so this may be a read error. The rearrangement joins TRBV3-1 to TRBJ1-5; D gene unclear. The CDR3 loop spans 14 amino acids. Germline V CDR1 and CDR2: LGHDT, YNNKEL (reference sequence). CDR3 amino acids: CAGSQASALVPQHF. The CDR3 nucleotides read TGTGCCGGCAGCCAAGCCAGCGCCCTAGTTCCCCAGCATTTT. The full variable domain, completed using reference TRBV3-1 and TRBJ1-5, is DTAVSQTPKYLVTQMGNDKSIKCEQNLGHDTMYWYKQDSKKFLKIMFSYNNKELIINETVPNRFSPKSPDKAHLNLHINSLELGDSAVYFCAGSQASALVPQHFGDGTRLSIL.

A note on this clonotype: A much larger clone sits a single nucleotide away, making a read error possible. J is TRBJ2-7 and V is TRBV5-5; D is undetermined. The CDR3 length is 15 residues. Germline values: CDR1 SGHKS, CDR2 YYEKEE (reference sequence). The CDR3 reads CAGSIDTQISYEQYF. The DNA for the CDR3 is TGCGCCGGCAGCATCGACACCCAGATCTCCTACGAGCAGTACTTC.

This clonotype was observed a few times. CDR3 loop: CSATRYRENQPQHF. The CDR3 bases are TGCAGTGCTACCCGCTACAGGGAGAATCAGCCCCAGCATTTT. The rearrangement uses TRBV20-1 and TRBJ1-5; tentatively, D is TRBD1 (6 bases). The CDR3 runs 14 residues. Germline V CDR1 and CDR2: DFQATT, SNEGSKA (reference sequence). The germline V and J ends were trimmed by 4 bases and 4 bases, with 14 bases remaining between them.

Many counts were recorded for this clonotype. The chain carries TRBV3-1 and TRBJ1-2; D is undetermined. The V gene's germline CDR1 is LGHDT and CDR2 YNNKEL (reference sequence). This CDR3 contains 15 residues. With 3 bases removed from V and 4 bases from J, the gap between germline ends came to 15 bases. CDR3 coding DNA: TGTGCCAGCAGCCACAACGGACCGCTGGCCTATGGCTACACCTTC. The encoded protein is CASSHNGPLAYGYTF.

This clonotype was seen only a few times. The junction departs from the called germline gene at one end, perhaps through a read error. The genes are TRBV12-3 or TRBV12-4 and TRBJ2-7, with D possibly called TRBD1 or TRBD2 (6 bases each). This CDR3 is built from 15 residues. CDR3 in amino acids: CASGFGGRSSYEQYF. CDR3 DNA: TGTGCCAGCGGTTTCGGGGGCAGGAGCTCCTACGAGCAGTACTTC.

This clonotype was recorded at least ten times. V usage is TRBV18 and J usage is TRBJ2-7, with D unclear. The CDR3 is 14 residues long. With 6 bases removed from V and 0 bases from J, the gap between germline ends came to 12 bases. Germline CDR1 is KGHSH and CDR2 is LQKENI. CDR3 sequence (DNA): TGTGCCAGCTCTCCCGACCTTAGCTCCTACGAGCAGTACTTC. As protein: CASSPDLSSYEQYF.

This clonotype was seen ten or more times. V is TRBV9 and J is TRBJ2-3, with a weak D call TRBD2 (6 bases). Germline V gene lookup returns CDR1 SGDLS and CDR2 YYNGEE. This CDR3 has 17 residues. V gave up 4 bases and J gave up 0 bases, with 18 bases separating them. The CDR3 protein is CASSYGGSGTSTDTQYF. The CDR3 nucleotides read TGTGCCAGCAGCTACGGGGGTAGCGGCACTAGCACAGATACGCAGTATTTT. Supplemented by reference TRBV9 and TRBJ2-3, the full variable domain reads DSGVTQTPKHLITATGQRVTLRCSPRSGDLSVYWYQQSLDQGLQFLIQYYNGEERAKGNILERFSAQQFPDLHSELNLSSLELGDSALYFCASSYGGSGTSTDTQYFGPGTRLTVL.

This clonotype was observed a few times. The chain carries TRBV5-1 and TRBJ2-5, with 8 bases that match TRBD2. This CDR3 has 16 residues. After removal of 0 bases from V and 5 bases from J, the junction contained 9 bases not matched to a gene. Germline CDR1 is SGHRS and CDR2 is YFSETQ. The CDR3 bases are TGCGCCAGCAGCTTGGAGGCGGCGGGGGGCCGGGAGACCCAGTACTTC. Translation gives CASSLEAAGGRETQYF. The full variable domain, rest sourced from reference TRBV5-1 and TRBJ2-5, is KAGVTQTPRYLIKTRGQQVTLSCSPISGHRSVSWYQQTPGQGLQFLFEYFSETQRNKGNFPGRFSGRQFSNSRSEMNVSTLELGDSALYLCASSLEAAGGRETQYFGPGTRLLVL.

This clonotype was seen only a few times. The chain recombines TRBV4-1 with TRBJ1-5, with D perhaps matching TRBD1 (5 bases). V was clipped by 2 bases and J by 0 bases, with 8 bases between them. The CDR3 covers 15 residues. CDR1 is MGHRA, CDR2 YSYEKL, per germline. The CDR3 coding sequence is TGCGCCAGCAGCCAACAGGGACCTAGCAATCAGCCCCAGCATTTT. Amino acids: CASSQQGPSNQPQHF.

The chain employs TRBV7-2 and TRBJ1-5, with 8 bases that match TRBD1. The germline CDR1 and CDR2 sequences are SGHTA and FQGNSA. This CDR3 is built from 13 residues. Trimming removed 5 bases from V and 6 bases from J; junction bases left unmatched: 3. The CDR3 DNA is TGTGCCAGCAGCGCACAGGGGGGTCAGCCCCAGCATTTT. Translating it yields CASSAQGGQPQHF.

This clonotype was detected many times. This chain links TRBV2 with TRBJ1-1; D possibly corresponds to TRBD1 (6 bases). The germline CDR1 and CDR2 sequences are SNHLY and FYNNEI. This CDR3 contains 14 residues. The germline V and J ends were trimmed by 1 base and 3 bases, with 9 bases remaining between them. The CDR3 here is CASSEVQGYTEAFF. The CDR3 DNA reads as TGTGCCAGCAGTGAAGTTCAGGGGTACACTGAAGCTTTCTTT. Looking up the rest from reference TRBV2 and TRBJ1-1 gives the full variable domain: EPEVTQTPSHQVTQMGQEVILRCVPISNHLYFYWYRQILGQKVEFLVSFYNNEISEKSEIFDDQFSVERPDGSNFTLKIRSTKLEDSAMYFCASSEVQGYTEAFFGQGTRLTVV.

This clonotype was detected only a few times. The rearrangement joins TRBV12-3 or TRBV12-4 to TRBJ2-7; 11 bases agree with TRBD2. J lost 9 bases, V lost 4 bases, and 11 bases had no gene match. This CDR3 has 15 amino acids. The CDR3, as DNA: TGTGCCAGCAGTTCAACAATAGCGGGGGGGATCGGGCAGTACTTC. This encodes CASSSTIAGGIGQYF.

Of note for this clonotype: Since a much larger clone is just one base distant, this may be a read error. For the CDR3, the DNA is TGTACTAGTGGTTTCCCCCTACTGGGGAATACGCAGTATTTT. This sequence encodes CTSGFPLLGNTQYF. V usage is TRBV12-5 and J usage is TRBJ2-1; tentative D call: TRBD2 (5 bases). TRBJ2-3 matches the DNA end more closely, so the J call is doubtful. This CDR3 contains 14 residues. Germline V gene data show CDR1 as LGHNT and CDR2 as FRNRAP.

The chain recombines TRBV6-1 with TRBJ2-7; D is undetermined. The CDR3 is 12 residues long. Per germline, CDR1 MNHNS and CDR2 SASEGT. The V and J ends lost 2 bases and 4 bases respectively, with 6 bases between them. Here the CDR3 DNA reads TGTGCCAGCAGTGAAAGGGCTTACGAGCAGTACTTC. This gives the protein CASSERAYEQYF.

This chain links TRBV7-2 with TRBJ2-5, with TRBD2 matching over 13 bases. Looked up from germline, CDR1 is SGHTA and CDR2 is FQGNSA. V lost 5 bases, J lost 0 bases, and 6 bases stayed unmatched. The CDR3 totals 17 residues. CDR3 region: CASSLGTSGVYQETQYF. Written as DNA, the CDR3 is TGTGCCAGCAGCCTGGGGACTAGCGGGGTGTACCAAGAGACCCAGTACTTC. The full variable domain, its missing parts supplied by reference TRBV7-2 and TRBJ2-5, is GAGVSQSPSNKVTEKGKDVELRCDPISGHTALYWYRQSLGQGLEFLIYFQGNSAPDKSGLPSDRFSAERTGGSVSTLTIQRTQQEDSAVYLCASSLGTSGVYQETQYFGPGTRLLVL.

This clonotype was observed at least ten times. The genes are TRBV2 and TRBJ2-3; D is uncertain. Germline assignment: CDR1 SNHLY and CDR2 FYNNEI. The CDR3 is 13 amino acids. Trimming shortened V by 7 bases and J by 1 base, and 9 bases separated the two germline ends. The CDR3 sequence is CASIQVGTDTQYF. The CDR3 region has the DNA TGTGCCAGCATCCAAGTGGGCACAGATACGCAGTATTTT.

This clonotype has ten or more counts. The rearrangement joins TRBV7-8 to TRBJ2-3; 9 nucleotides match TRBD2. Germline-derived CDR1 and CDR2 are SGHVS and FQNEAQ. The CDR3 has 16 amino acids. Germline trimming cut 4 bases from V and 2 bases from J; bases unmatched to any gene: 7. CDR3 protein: CASSSYSGGSTDTQYF. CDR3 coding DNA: TGTGCCAGCAGCTCGTATAGCGGGGGCTCCACAGATACGCAGTATTTT.